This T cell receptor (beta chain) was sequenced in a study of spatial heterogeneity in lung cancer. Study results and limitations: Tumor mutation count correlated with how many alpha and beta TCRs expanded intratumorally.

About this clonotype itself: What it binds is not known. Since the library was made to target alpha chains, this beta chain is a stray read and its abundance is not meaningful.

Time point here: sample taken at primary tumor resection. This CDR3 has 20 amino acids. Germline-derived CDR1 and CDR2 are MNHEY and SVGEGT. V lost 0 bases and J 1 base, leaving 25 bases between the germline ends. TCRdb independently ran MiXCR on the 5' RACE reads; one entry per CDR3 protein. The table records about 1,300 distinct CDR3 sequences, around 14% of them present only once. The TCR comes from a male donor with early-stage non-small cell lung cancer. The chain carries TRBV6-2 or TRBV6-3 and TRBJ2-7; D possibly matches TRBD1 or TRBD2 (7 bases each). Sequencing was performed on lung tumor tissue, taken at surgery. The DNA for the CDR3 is TGTGCCAGCAGTTACTCGTTTAGGGTAAGCGGGACAGCGAAATCCTACGAGCAGTACTTC. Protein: CASSYSFRVSGTAKSYEQYF.